This is a list of T cell receptor beta chains from one sample in a study of shared clonotypes between healthy human individuals. The protocol was immunoSEQ multiplex PCR, while the TCRdb copy is restricted to in-frame clones and leaves out a portion. The table lists fewer than 1.8 million clones, 98% to 99% of them singletons, with about 0.4% in the top ten. What was sequenced was naive CD4+ T cells sorted from blood. All receptors come from a man aged 25-40 years in good health. Each CDR3 is given with its conserved first and last residue. The D gene is left open where the match is weak. Size values are once, few and many counts, or a class for expanded clones, and some rows have none.

cdr3_nt,cdr3_aa,d_call,j_call,v_call,clone_size
TGTGCCAGCATCACGACTAGCGGGAGCTATGAGCAGTTCTTC,CASITTSGSYEQFF,TRBD2,TRBJ2-1,TRBV6-1,NA
TGCAGCGTTGGTCCCCGGTCTCTACAGAACACCGGGGAGCTGTTTTTT,CSVGPRSLQNTGELFF,NA,TRBJ2-2,TRBV29-1,NA
TGTGCCAGCAGCCAAGCTATACCTGGAAACACCATATATTTT,CASSQAIPGNTIYF,NA,TRBJ1-3,TRBV14,NA
TGTGCCAGCAGCTTAGGGGCGGGGGGATACGAGCAGTACTTC,CASSLGAGGYEQYF,TRBD2,TRBJ2-7,TRBV6-5,NA
TGTGCCAGCAGCAAAGGGGGAGGGCCAGATACGCAGTATTTT,CASSKGGGPDTQYF,NA,TRBJ2-3,TRBV7-3,NA
TGCGCCAGCAGCCCGGAGGTGGAGACCCAGTACTTC,CASSPEVETQYF,NA,TRBJ2-5,TRBV5-1,NA
TGCGCCAGCAGCTCGTCCGTTCTGGACAGGGCGGCCGGGGAGCTGTTTTTT,CASSSSVLDRAAGELFF,TRBD1,TRBJ2-2,TRBV5-1,NA
TGTGCCAGTAGTATAGGACAACTCAGCGTCAATGAGCAGTTCTTC,CASSIGQLSVNEQFF,NA,TRBJ2-1,TRBV19,NA
TGTGCCAGCAGTGTCATCTCAGGAAACACCATATATTTT,CASSVISGNTIYF,NA,TRBJ1-3,TRBV25-1,NA
TGTGCCATCCTCTCTTCAGGGGGCCTTGGCTACACCTTC,CAILSSGGLGYTF,TRBD1,TRBJ1-2,TRBV10-3,NA
TGTGCCAGCAGCTGGGGGCCTTTGAACACTGAAGCTTTCTTT,CASSWGPLNTEAFF,NA,TRBJ1-1,TRBV28,NA
TGTGCCAGCAGTGATACTAGCGGGAGGTTCCGTTTCGAGCAGTACTTC,CASSDTSGRFRFEQYF,TRBD2,TRBJ2-7,TRBV25-1,NA
TGCGCCAGCAGCGGGGGGGTGAGTGAGCAGTACTTC,CASSGGVSEQYF,TRBD2,TRBJ2-7,TRBV5-1,once
TGTGCCAGCAGCCAAGCGAGTAGACTAGCGGTTTCCTACGAGCAGTACTTC,CASSQASRLAVSYEQYF,TRBD2,TRBJ2-7,TRBV4-2,NA
TGTGCCAGCAGTCAGCGGACGGCCTATGGCTACACCTTC,CASSQRTAYGYTF,NA,TRBJ1-2,TRBV11-2,NA
TGTGCCAGCAGCTCGGGACAGTACCACTACGAGCAGTACTTC,CASSSGQYHYEQYF,TRBD1,TRBJ2-7,TRBV7-9,NA
TGTGCCAGCAGCTCTAATACAGCCTCATGGTACCAAGAGACCCAGTACTTC,CASSSNTASWYQETQYF,NA,TRBJ2-5,TRBV14,NA
TGTGCCAGCAGCTTGTTATCTAGCGGGGCTAATCAGTTCTTC,CASSLLSSGANQFF,TRBD2,TRBJ2-1,TRBV5-6,NA
TGTGCCAGCAGCCGAATGCTGACAGAATCCAAAGAGACCCAGTACTTC,CASSRMLTESKETQYF,NA,TRBJ2-5,TRBV7-3,NA
TGTGCCAGCCGCACCCGGGGAGGGGGAGTCAGGACTGAAGCTTTCTTT,CASRTRGGGVRTEAFF,NA,TRBJ1-1,TRBV28,NA